This TCR beta chain was obtained from a study of vaccination effects on CD4 cells after COVID-19. Deletions cut 0 bases from V and 2 bases from J, with 15 bases between. CDR1 is SGHRS, CDR2 YFSETQ, per germline. The CDR3 contains 16 residues. Within the ViraFEST assay, antigen-specific CD4+ T cells underwent expansion with viral peptide pools prior to sequencing. The culture ran for around 10 days before CD4+ T cells were isolated. Each participant was given two doses of one vaccine (BNT162b2 or mRNA-1273). Of note for this clone: Its antigen is not known.

Here immunoSEQ multiplex PCR was the method, and the copy in TCRdb shows in-frame clones only, minus some. This table holds approximately 31,000 clones, around 70% found once. The sample consisted of CD4+ T cells from PBMCs cultured with HCoV-229E spike peptides, taken after COVID-19 vaccination. The receptor was derived from a human donor who received a COVID-19 vaccine. The chain has TRBV5-1 and TRBJ2-7, with D unresolved. CDR3 coding DNA: TGCGCCAGCAGCTTGGAGGCCGCGGAAATACCCTACGAGCAGTACTTC. Protein sequence: CASSLEAAEIPYEQYF.